These 4 T cell receptor beta chains originate from one sample sequenced in a study of PD-1 blockade in classical Hodgkin lymphoma. Profiled with immunoSEQ multiplex PCR; TCRdb holds only in-frame clones, not every one. The sample includes some 110,000 clones, roughly nine tenths of them seen just once. This sample's time point: cycle 4 day 1 (C4D1), after 5 to 7 weeks of nivolumab. Autologous stem cell transplantation was followed by relapse in every patient, and brentuximab vedotin exposure varied. The source material was peripheral blood mononuclear cells (PBMCs), sampled before the fourth cycle of nivolumab. The source is a human donor with classical Hodgkin lymphoma.

The DNA for the CDR3 is TGTGCCAGCAGCCCCCGACACTTGAACACTGAAGCTTTCTTT. As protein: CASSPRHLNTEAFF. The chain links TRBV9 to TRBJ1-1; D remains ambiguous. CDR3 size: 14 residues. The V gene lost 4 bases and the J gene lost 0 bases, with 10 bases spanning the gap. CDR1 is SGDLS and CDR2 is YYNGEE in the germline V gene. The entire variable domain, with the rest obtained from reference TRBV9 and TRBJ1-1, is as follows: DSGVTQTPKHLITATGQRVTLRCSPRSGDLSVYWYQQSLDQGLQFLIQYYNGEERAKGNILERFSAQQFPDLHSELNLSSLELGDSALYFCASSPRHLNTEAFFGQGTRLTVV.

A note on this clone: The sample carries other DNA sequences with the same CDR3. J is TRBJ1-1 and V is TRBV15; no clear D gene. The V end was cut by 0 bases, the J end by 1 base, with 6 bases between. The germline gives CDR1 LNHNV, CDR2 YYDKDF (reference sequence). This CDR3 has 14 amino acids. The CDR3 nucleotides are TGTGCCACCAGCAGAGATTATCGGAACACTGAAGCTTTCTTT. Protein sequence: CATSRDYRNTEAFF.

This rearrangement joins TRBV5-4 to TRBJ1-2; D remains ambiguous. V was pared by 4 bases and J by 6 bases, with 16 bases between. This CDR3 comprises 14 residues. Germline-derived CDR1 and CDR2 are SGHNT and YYREEE (reference sequence). The CDR3 loop reads CASSQINREHGYTF. CDR3 nucleotide sequence: TGTGCCAGCAGCCAAATAAACCGGGAGCATGGCTACACCTTC.

This rearrangement joins TRBV19 to TRBJ2-5, with D uncertain. This CDR3 region has 14 residues. V lost 6 bases to trimming and J lost 1 base, with 12 bases between them. Germline V gene data show CDR1 as LNHDA and CDR2 as SQIVND (reference sequence). This CDR3 is CASSPMGFQETQYF. The CDR3 DNA reads TGTGCCAGTAGCCCGATGGGTTTCCAAGAGACCCAGTACTTC.